The next 13 T cell receptor beta chains were all read from a single sample in a study of T cell responses to AZD1222 COVID-19 vaccine. The assay was immunoSEQ multiplex PCR, and TCRdb's table has in-frame clones only and misses some. The repertoire holds 150,000 or so clones, with 90% as singletons. The sample consisted of peripheral blood, taken on day 0 of AZD1222 vaccination. These receptors all come from an adult in good health.

The V and J genes are TRBV19 and TRBJ2-1, with D perhaps matching TRBD1 or TRBD2 (5 bases each). Germline CDR1 LNHDA, CDR2 SQIVND (reference sequence). V was trimmed by 7 bases and J by 4 bases, leaving 8 bases between them. CDR3 length: 12 residues. CDR3 amino acids: CASNGGYNEQFF. CDR3 nucleotide sequence: TGTGCCAGTAATGGGGGTTACAATGAGCAGTTCTTC.

The chain combines TRBV7-9 with TRBJ2-7; the match to TRBD1 covers 9 bases. Looked up from germline, CDR1 is SEHNR and CDR2 is FQNEAQ (reference sequence). CDR3 size: 15 residues. The J segment lost 0 bases and the V segment lost 11 bases, leaving 11 bases of the junction unmatched. CDR3 sequence reads: CARGSGQGVSYEQYF. The CDR3 region has the DNA TGTGCCCGGGGTTCGGGACAGGGCGTCTCCTACGAGCAGTACTTC.

Here the CDR3 reads CASRSSGQGAWEQFF. In nucleotides, the CDR3 is TGTGCCAGCAGATCATCCGGACAGGGGGCTTGGGAGCAGTTCTTC. The chain joins TRBV28 to TRBJ2-1, with 11 bases that match TRBD1. Germline V gene lookup returns CDR1 MDHEN and CDR2 SYDVKM. This CDR3 spans 15 amino acids. V lost 6 bases, J lost 10 bases, and 11 bases stayed unmatched.

The rearrangement joins TRBV9 to TRBJ2-7; D perhaps matches TRBD1 (6 bases). The CDR3 runs 15 residues. The germline gives CDR1 SGDLS, CDR2 YYNGEE. Trimming shortened V by 0 bases and J by 3 bases, and 13 bases separated the two germline ends. CDR3 DNA sequence: TGTGCCAGCAGCGTAGGGGGGACACTAGACTACGAGCAGTACTTC. Its translation is CASSVGGTLDYEQYF.

The V and J genes are TRBV4-3 and TRBJ2-7; 7 nucleotides match TRBD2. The CDR3 has 14 amino acids. With V trimmed by 3 bases and J by 4 bases, 6 bases remained unmatched. Germline V gene data show CDR1 as LGHNA and CDR2 as YSLEER. CDR3 in amino acids: CASSQGSGAYEQYF. CDR3 nucleotides: TGCGCCAGCAGCCAGGGGAGCGGGGCGTACGAGCAGTACTTC.

The chain couples TRBV21-1 to TRBJ1-1; the table calls TRBD1, which could not be checked here. TRBV21-1 is deemed a pseudogene. The CDR3 has 13 residues. As DNA, the CDR3 is TGTGCCAGCAGCATAGGGACAGGTATTGAAGCTTTCTTT. Translated: CASSIGTGIEAFF.

The rearrangement uses TRBV3-1 (or the pseudogene TRBV3-2) and TRBJ2-7; 8 nucleotides line up with TRBD2. Per germline, CDR1 LGHDT and CDR2 YNNKEL (reference sequence). The trim removed 1 base at V and 5 bases at J, leaving 10 bases unmatched. The CDR3 runs to 16 residues. The CDR3 sequence is CASSQVRGALGNEQYF. The CDR3 bases are TGTGCCAGCAGCCAAGTGCGGGGGGCTTTGGGTAACGAGCAGTACTTC.

The DNA of the CDR3 is TGTGCCAGCAGCGCCGGGACTAGCGGGGGGCCGGGAGATACGCAGTATTTT. Protein: CASSAGTSGGPGDTQYF. The chain couples TRBV9 to TRBJ2-3, with 15 bases lining up with TRBD2. The CDR3 is 17 amino acids. CDR1 and CDR2 from the germline V gene are SGDLS and YYNGEE. V dropped 3 bases and J dropped 5; count of bases not matched to a gene: 7. Variable domain in full (rest from reference TRBV9 and TRBJ2-3): DSGVTQTPKHLITATGQRVTLRCSPRSGDLSVYWYQQSLDQGLQFLIQYYNGEERAKGNILERFSAQQFPDLHSELNLSSLELGDSALYFCASSAGTSGGPGDTQYFGPGTRLTVL.

This clone was seen only once. The chain employs TRBV30 and TRBJ2-6; 9 nucleotides agree with TRBD1. Germline V gene sequence: CDR1 GTSNPN, CDR2 SVGIG (reference sequence). Germline trimming cut 5 bases from V and 0 bases from J; bases unmatched to any gene: 8. The CDR3 is 17 amino acids. CDR3 protein: CAWFRDRALSGANVLTF. The CDR3 bases are TGTGCCTGGTTCCGGGACAGGGCACTCTCTGGGGCCAACGTCCTGACTTTC.

This clone was counted once. The rearrangement joins TRBV7-9 to TRBJ2-7; D may match TRBD1 or TRBD2 (5 bases each). CDR3 size: 16 residues. With 0 bases removed from V and 1 base from J, the gap between germline ends came to 13 bases. The germline V gene encodes CDR1 SEHNR and CDR2 FQNEAQ (reference sequence). The CDR3, as DNA: TGTGCCAGCAGCTTAGCGCTTGGGACGAAATCCTACGAGCAGTACTTC. It yields the protein CASSLALGTKSYEQYF.

This chain connects TRBV24-1 to TRBJ2-1; 7 bases agree with TRBD1. The V gene's germline CDR1 is KGHDR and CDR2 SFDVKD. The CDR3 sequence is 13 residues long. J was trimmed by 4 bases and V by 10 bases; bases with no gene match: 6. The chain's CDR3 is CATGTEKYNEQFF. DNA of the CDR3: TGTGCCACGGGGACAGAAAAATACAATGAGCAGTTCTTC.

This clone was detected ten times or more. The chain is built from TRBV6-1 and TRBJ1-2; D remains unclear. The CDR3 runs 13 residues. Trimming cost V 1 base and J 1 base, with 4 bases left between them. Germline assignment: CDR1 MNHNS and CDR2 SASEGT. CDR3 sequence: CASSEGNNYGYTF. The CDR3, as DNA: TGTGCCAGCAGTGAAGGGAATAACTATGGCTACACCTTC.

The chain couples TRBV7-6 to TRBJ2-1; weak D call: TRBD1 (6 bases). Germline V CDR1 and CDR2: SGHVS, FNYEAQ. V was cut by 8 bases and J by 7 bases, with 21 bases left in between. This CDR3 is built from 15 residues. CDR3 in amino acids: CASGSFRTDSNEQFF. DNA of the CDR3: TGTGCCAGCGGTTCCTTCCGGACAGATTCTAATGAGCAGTTCTTC.